The 10 T cell receptor beta chains listed next were all sequenced from one sample in a study of blood T cell repertoires in COVID-19. Measured with immunoSEQ multiplex PCR; TCRdb has only the in-frame clones, and not every one. There are roughly 160,000 clones in the sample; about 86% occur only once, and approximately 10% lies in the top ten. The material sequenced was peripheral blood. These receptors originate from a man between 65 and 80 years old with active or convalescent COVID-19.

CDR3 loop: CASSPSLAGGSSYNEQFF. The CDR3 coding sequence is TGTGCCAGCTCACCAAGCCTAGCGGGAGGATCGTCCTACAATGAGCAGTTCTTC. V usage is TRBV18 and J usage is TRBJ2-1, with TRBD2 identical over 11 bases. The CDR3 covers 18 residues. The ends lost 2 bases at V and 1 base at J; junction bases unmatched: 7. Germline V gene data show CDR1 as KGHSH and CDR2 as LQKENI.

The chain recombines TRBV2 with TRBJ2-7, with 9 bases fitting TRBD1. Germline assignment: CDR1 SNHLY and CDR2 FYNNEI. V lost 7 bases, J lost 4 bases, and 5 bases stayed unmatched. The length of the CDR3 is 13 residues. This CDR3 reads CASMGDRGYEQYF. CDR3 coding DNA: TGTGCCAGCATGGGAGACAGGGGGTACGAGCAGTACTTC.

This chain's CDR3 is CASRSLGGAGGYTF. The CDR3 DNA reads as TGTGCCAGCAGATCCCTCGGGGGGGCGGGTGGCTACACCTTC. V gene TRBV27 combines with J gene TRBJ1-2, with a possible D match to TRBD1 (6 bases). CDR3 length: 14 residues. CDR1 MNHEY and CDR2 SMNVEV come from the germline V gene (reference sequence). The germline V and J ends were trimmed by 6 bases and 7 bases, with 18 bases remaining between them.

The chain recombines TRBV7-3 with TRBJ2-1; a possible D gene is TRBD2 (6 bases). There are 17 residues in the CDR3. V was pared by 2 bases and J by 0 bases, with 14 bases between. Germline CDR1 and CDR2: SGHTA and FQGTGA. CDR3 DNA sequence: TGTGCCAGCAGCTTATCGAGCGGGCCTAGCTCCTACAATGAGCAGTTCTTC. Residues: CASSLSSGPSSYNEQFF.

The V and J genes are TRBV5-1 and TRBJ2-5, with D maybe TRBD1 (7 bases). Looked up from germline, CDR1 is SGHRS and CDR2 is YFSETQ. V gave up 4 bases and J gave up 5 bases, with 15 bases separating them. The CDR3 sequence is 14 residues long. DNA for the CDR3: TGCGCCAGCAGCCTATCGACAGGGAGGGAGACCCAGTACTTC. Translated, it gives CASSLSTGRETQYF. Filled out from reference TRBV5-1 and TRBJ2-5, the complete variable domain reads KAGVTQTPRYLIKTRGQQVTLSCSPISGHRSVSWYQQTPGQGLQFLFEYFSETQRNKGNFPGRFSGRQFSNSRSEMNVSTLELGDSALYLCASSLSTGRETQYFGPGTRLLVL.

This chain uses TRBV14 with TRBJ2-2, with 12 bases that match TRBD1. CDR3 length equals 19 residues. The germline V gene encodes CDR1 SGHDN and CDR2 FVKESK. Trimming at V came to 1 base and at J to 5 bases, leaving 11 bases not matched to a gene. CDR3 sequence reads: CASSQARDRGRSLTGELFF. CDR3 sequence (DNA): TGTGCCAGCAGCCAAGCCCGGGACAGGGGGCGCAGCTTAACCGGGGAGCTGTTTTTT.

The chain is built from TRBV11-2 and TRBJ1-1; D not resolved. Deletions cut 1 base from V and 1 base from J, with 7 bases between. This CDR3 region has 14 residues. CDR1 is SGHAT and CDR2 is FQNNGV in the germline V gene. The CDR3 coding sequence is TGTGCCAGCAGCTTAGTCGCGGGGAACACTGAAGCTTTCTTT. It encodes CASSLVAGNTEAFF.

This rearrangement joins TRBV4-3 to TRBJ1-3; no clear D. This CDR3 has 16 residues. Germline assignment: CDR1 LGHNA and CDR2 YSLEER. V shed 3 bases and J shed 0 bases, with 12 bases lying between them. The CDR3 sequence: CASSHGGPYSGNTIYF. The CDR3 nucleotides are TGCGCCAGCAGCCACGGTGGGCCTTACTCTGGAAACACCATATATTTT.

The V and J genes are TRBV11-2 and TRBJ1-3; the match to TRBD1 covers 8 bases. The CDR3 length is 17 residues. Germline V gene lookup returns CDR1 SGHAT and CDR2 FQNNGV. V lost 1 base, J lost 0 bases, and 5 bases stayed unmatched. CDR3 loop: CASSLGATGGSGNTIYF. The DNA for the CDR3 is TGTGCCAGCAGCTTAGGTGCTACAGGGGGCTCTGGAAACACCATATATTTT. Complete variable domain (other parts from reference TRBV11-2 and TRBJ1-3): EAGVAQSPRYKIIEKRQSVAFWCNPISGHATLYWYQQILGQGPKLLIQFQNNGVVDDSQLPKDRFSAERLKGVDSTLKIQPAKLEDSAVYLCASSLGATGGSGNTIYFGEGSWLTVV.

This chain uses TRBV2 with TRBJ2-7; D may be TRBD1 (6 bases). Germline-derived CDR1 and CDR2 are SNHLY and FYNNEI. This CDR3 region has 13 residues. Trimming took 5 bases from V and 3 from J, leaving 11 bases between them. The DNA for the CDR3 is TGTGCCAGCAGTTCCGACAGGAGCTACGAGCAGTACTTC. Amino acids: CASSSDRSYEQYF.